Below are 20 T cell receptor beta chains sequenced from a single sample in a study of T cell responses to AZD1222 COVID-19 vaccine. The assay was immunoSEQ multiplex PCR, and TCRdb's table has in-frame clones only and misses some. The sample contains about 150,000 clones, about 95% of which appear only once. This material consisted of peripheral blood, taken on day 0 of AZD1222 vaccination. Receptors originate from an adult in good health.

This chain uses TRBV7-6 with TRBJ1-4, with 7 bases identical to TRBD1. CDR1 is SGHVS and CDR2 is FNYEAQ in the germline V gene. The CDR3 extends over 16 amino acids. V dropped 1 base and J dropped 0; count of bases not matched to a gene: 2. The CDR3 region has the DNA TGTGCCAGCAGCTTAGGCACAGGGGCAACTAATGAAAAACTGTTTTTT. It codes for CASSLGTGATNEKLFF.

This clone has a single count. This chain uses TRBV7-8 with TRBJ2-7, with TRBD2 identical over 10 bases. Germline values: CDR1 SGHVS, CDR2 FQNEAQ. The V gene end was trimmed by 1 base and the J gene end by 6 bases; junction bases not matched to a gene: 0. This CDR3 spans 13 amino acids. The CDR3 DNA follows: TGTGCCAGCAGCTTAGGGACTAGCGGCGAGCAGTACGTC. Its translation is CASSLGTSGEQYV.

CDR3 residues: CASSPGQGIPLEKLFF. The CDR3 bases are TGCGCCAGCAGCCCGGGACAGGGGATTCCGCTGGAAAAACTGTTTTTT. V is TRBV5-1 and J is TRBJ1-4; TRBD1 matches 10 bases. The V gene's germline CDR1 is SGHRS and CDR2 YFSETQ. This CDR3 spans 16 amino acids. Trimming removed 4 bases from V and 8 bases from J; junction bases left unmatched: 11.

The chain uses TRBV5-4 and TRBJ2-3; D is unresolved. The CDR3 runs to 13 residues. Between the trimmed V and J ends, which lost 0 bases and 2 bases, there was a span of 4 bases. Germline V gives CDR1 SGHNT, CDR2 YYREEE (reference sequence). The chain's CDR3 is CASSLDATDTQYF. In DNA, the CDR3 is TGTGCCAGCAGCTTGGACGCCACAGATACGCAGTATTTT.

J is TRBJ1-2 and V is TRBV27, with D tentatively TRBD1 (6 bases). The length of the CDR3 is 12 residues. CDR1 MNHEY and CDR2 SMNVEV come from the germline V gene (reference sequence). The V gene lost 6 bases and the J gene lost 2 bases, with 7 bases spanning the gap. In DNA, the CDR3 is TGTGCCAGCAGACAGGGAAACTATGGCTACACCTTC. It specifies CASRQGNYGYTF.

This chain links TRBV5-1 with TRBJ2-5; either TRBD1 or TRBD2 may supply D (5 bases each). This CDR3 contains 13 residues. V shed 6 bases and J shed 3 bases, with 12 bases lying between them. CDR1 SGHRS and CDR2 YFSETQ come from the germline V gene. The CDR3 loop reads CASMDGTEETQYF. The CDR3 region has the DNA TGCGCCAGCATGGACGGGACCGAAGAGACCCAGTACTTC.

This clone was recorded a few times. The chain joins TRBV5-1 to TRBJ2-5, with TRBD2 identical over 8 bases. CDR3 length equals 14 residues. Trimming cost V 0 bases and J 2 bases; bases outside gene matches: 0. Germline V gene sequence: CDR1 SGHRS, CDR2 YFSETQ. The CDR3, as DNA: TGCGCCAGCAGCTTGGCGGGGGGGCAAGAGACCCAGTACTTC. Translating it yields CASSLAGGQETQYF.

This clone was counted once. The genes are TRBV6-6 and TRBJ1-5, with a weak D call TRBD1 (5 bases). Trimming stripped 5 bases from V and 6 bases from J, with 23 bases between. CDR3 length: 17 amino acids. Germline CDR1 and CDR2: MNHNY and SVGAGI (reference sequence). CDR3 coding DNA: TGTGCCAGCAGTCGGGGGTTCCTTGGTAGGGGTAGTCAGCCCCAGCATTTT. Translated, it gives CASSRGFLGRGSQPQHF.

This clone was detected only once. The V call is TRBV29-1, the J call TRBJ1-2; D call uncertain. The CDR3 contains 12 residues. Trimming removed 3 bases from V and 4 bases from J, with 9 bases in between. Per germline, CDR1 SQVTM and CDR2 ANQGSEA. CDR3 bases: TGCAGCGTTGAGGATCTGAGCTATGGCTACACCTTC. It is translated as CSVEDLSYGYTF.

CDR3 nucleotides: TGTGCCAGCACTCAACTGGAGAGCAATCAGCCCCAGCATTTT. Amino acids: CASTQLESNQPQHF. This chain connects TRBV6-5 to TRBJ1-5; D uncertain. The germline gives CDR1 MNHEY, CDR2 SVGAGI. V was shortened by 7 bases and J by 1 base, with 11 bases between the two germline ends. The CDR3 runs 14 residues.

The J gene is TRBJ1-3, the V gene TRBV18; D ambiguous. Germline loops: CDR1 KGHSH, CDR2 LQKENI. V lost 4 bases and J 3 bases, leaving 10 bases between the germline ends. The CDR3 contains 14 residues. The CDR3 spells CASSLAEDGNTIYF. The DNA of the CDR3 is TGTGCCAGCTCACTAGCAGAGGATGGAAACACCATATATTTT.

V is TRBV9 and J is TRBJ1-2, with D tentatively TRBD1 (5 bases). The CDR3 contains 12 residues. Trimming stripped 3 bases from V and 2 bases from J, with 5 bases between. Germline-derived CDR1 and CDR2 are SGDLS and YYNGEE. The CDR3 reads CASSEGNYGYTF. CDR3 bases: TGTGCCAGCAGCGAGGGGAACTATGGCTACACCTTC.

The rearrangement uses TRBV6-1 and TRBJ1-4; weak D call: TRBD1 (5 bases). Trimming removed 2 bases from V and 3 bases from J, with 13 bases in between. This CDR3 comprises 16 residues. CDR1 and CDR2 from the germline V gene are MNHNS and SASEGT. CDR3 nucleotide sequence: TGTGCCAGCAGTGAAAGTAGGGTGACAGCTAATGAAAAACTGTTTTTT. It encodes CASSESRVTANEKLFF.

Comments on this clone: The sample contains more than one DNA sequence encoding this CDR3. This chain joins TRBV5-1 and TRBJ1-2; weak D call: TRBD1 (6 bases). CDR1 and CDR2 from the germline V gene are SGHRS and YFSETQ. V lost 0 bases and J lost 2, with 8 bases in between. The CDR3 spans 14 residues. The CDR3 protein is CASSLGQGNYGYTF. In DNA, the CDR3 is TGCGCCAGCAGCTTGGGGCAGGGGAACTATGGCTACACCTTC.

This CDR3 reads CASVDRGLGNTIYF. The CDR3 DNA reads TGTGCCAGCGTGGACAGGGGGCTTGGAAACACCATATATTTT. The rearrangement uses TRBV28 and TRBJ1-3; 11 nucleotides line up with TRBD1. V gave up 8 bases and J gave up 3 bases; unmatched junction bases: 3. The CDR3 runs to 14 residues. The germline gives CDR1 MDHEN, CDR2 SYDVKM. Variable domain in full (rest from reference TRBV28 and TRBJ1-3): DVKVTQSSRYLVKRTGEKVFLECVQDMDHENMFWYRQDPGLGLRLIYFSYDVKMKEKGDIPEGYSVSREKKERFSLILESASTNQTSMYLCASVDRGLGNTIYFGEGSWLTVV.

The rearrangement joins TRBV7-8 to TRBJ2-5; TRBD1 agrees at 7 bases. The CDR3 contains 14 residues. V trimming: 3 bases; J trimming: 3 bases; junction bases outside the gene matches: 4. From germline, CDR1 is SGHVS and CDR2 FQNEAQ. The CDR3 sequence: CASSFDRVKETQYF. The DNA of the CDR3 is TGTGCCAGCAGCTTTGACAGGGTCAAAGAGACCCAGTACTTC. Full variable domain (missing parts from reference TRBV7-8 and TRBJ2-5): GAGVSQSPRYKVAKRGQDVALRCDPISGHVSLFWYQQALGQGPEFLTYFQNEAQLDKSGLPSDRFFAERPEGSVSTLKIQRTQQEDSAVYLCASSFDRVKETQYFGPGTRLLVL.

J is TRBJ1-2 and V is TRBV11-2; TRBD1 is a possible D gene (6 bases). This CDR3 has 15 amino acids. Germline loops: CDR1 SGHAT, CDR2 FQNNGV. With 0 bases removed from V and 2 bases from J, the gap between germline ends came to 10 bases. CDR3 in DNA: TGTGCCAGCAGCTTAGAACAGGGCCTCAACTATGGCTACACCTTC. Amino acid sequence: CASSLEQGLNYGYTF.

The chain couples TRBV5-1 to TRBJ2-7; the match to TRBD2 covers 13 bases. The CDR3 runs 17 residues. Looked up from germline, CDR1 is SGHRS and CDR2 is YFSETQ. V gave up 2 bases and J gave up 2 bases; unmatched junction bases: 7. The CDR3 region has the DNA TGCGCCAGCAGCTTACAAGGACTAGCGGGGGATCCCTACGAGCAGTACGTC. Its protein is CASSLQGLAGDPYEQYV.

This rearrangement joins TRBV15 to TRBJ1-6; D may be TRBD1 (6 bases). Germline V gene lookup returns CDR1 LNHNV and CDR2 YYDKDF (reference sequence). V lost 0 bases, J lost 8 bases, and 14 bases lay in between. The CDR3 totals 16 residues. CDR3 bases: TGTGCCACCAGCAGAGAGCGAGCAGGGGCGGATTCACCCCTCCACTTT. It encodes CATSRERAGADSPLHF.

This chain's CDR3 is CASRLVGVNTGELFF. The CDR3 DNA reads as TGTGCCAGCAGACTCGTAGGGGTGAACACCGGGGAGCTGTTTTTT. The gene calls are TRBV27 and TRBJ2-2; maybe TRBD1 (5 bases). Looked up from germline, CDR1 is MNHEY and CDR2 is SMNVEV (reference sequence). The V gene lost 6 bases and the J gene lost 1 base, with 12 bases spanning the gap. CDR3 length equals 15 residues.